A selection of T cell receptor beta chains follows, all from one sample in a study of response to subunit inactivated influenza vaccine. TCRdb re-derived calls from the RT-PCR reads in MiXCR, one entry per CDR3 protein. Of approximately 530,000 distinct CDR3 sequences in the sample, roughly 8.2% were seen once. The sample here was PBMCs from blood, taken less than 25 months after vaccination. The receptor set was obtained from a man in his fifties or sixties who received an inactivated influenza vaccine. CDR3s include the opening cysteine and the closing phenylalanine or tryptophan. D genes are given only for firm matches. Rows give clone size only sometimes, using once, few, many, or a class for an expanded clone.

v_call	j_call	d_call	clone_size	cdr3_nt	cdr3_aa
TRBV28	TRBJ2-1	TRBD1	-	TGTGCCAGCAGGTCCCCGGGACAGGGGTCGAATGAGCAGTTCTTC	CASRSPGQGSNEQFF
TRBV5-1	TRBJ1-2	-	many	TGCGCCAGCAGCGCCCAACAGGGAGTGGGCTACACCTTC	CASSAQQGVGYTF
TRBV9	TRBJ1-1	-	many	TGTGCCAGCAGCGTAATCCCAGGGCACACTGAAGCTTTCTTT	CASSVIPGHTEAFF
TRBV20-1	TRBJ2-7	-	-	TGCAGTGCTAGAGTGAGCGGCCTCTTCACCGAGCAGTACTTC	CSARVSGLFTEQYF
TRBV5-1	TRBJ2-5	-	many	TGCGCCAGCAGCTGGGAGGACAGACAGACCCAGTACTTC	CASSWEDRQTQYF
TRBV7-2	TRBJ1-4	-	many	TGTGCCAGCAGCTCAGGGGTGGGCATGAACGGAAAACTGTTTTTT	CASSSGVGMNGKLFF
TRBV15	TRBJ2-3	-	once	TGTGCCACCAGCGGCCTAGCGACGGCTTTGACAGATACGCAGTATTTT	CATSGLATALTDTQYF
TRBV6-5	TRBJ1-1	TRBD1	few	TGTGCCAGCAGTTACTCGACAGGGGGCAAATGGGTCACTGAAGCTTTCTTT	CASSYSTGGKWVTEAFF
TRBV29-1	TRBJ2-7	-	many	TGCAGCGTGTACATATCTTTGGGCGAGCAGTACTTC	CSVYISLGEQYF
TRBV5-1	TRBJ1-1	-	-	TGCGCCAGCAGCTTGAATGGGCAGAACACTGAAGCTTTCTTT	CASSLNGQNTEAFF
TRBV20-1	TRBJ2-5	TRBD2	-	TGCAGTGCTACCGACTGGGGGGGTAAAGAGACCCAGTACTTC	CSATDWGGKETQYF
TRBV5-5	TRBJ1-5	TRBD1	-	TGTGCCAGCAGCTGGGGACAGGGACGGGGGAATCAGCCCCAGCATTTT	CASSWGQGRGNQPQHF
TRBV9	TRBJ2-4	-	few	TGTGCCAGCAGCGTAGGAGGATCTCGTTTCGGGGAAAACATTCAGTACTTC	CASSVGGSRFGENIQYF
TRBV4-2	TRBJ2-5	TRBD1	-	TGTGCCAGCAGCCAAGGCGTGGACAGGGGGGAGACCCAGTACTTC	CASSQGVDRGETQYF
TRBV27	TRBJ2-2	TRBD2	-	TGTGCCAGCAGCCCACTTGCCCTAGCGGGAGCTCTTAGGATAGGCGGGGAGCTGTTTTTT	CASSPLALAGALRIGGELFF
TRBV20-1	TRBJ1-1	-	few	TGCAGTGCTAGAGTCGGGGCTTTGAACACTGAAGCTTTCTTT	CSARVGALNTEAFF
TRBV20-1	TRBJ1-5	-	-	TGCAGTGCTCCACAGGGCGGGTATAGCAATCAGCCCCAGCATTTT	CSAPQGGYSNQPQHF
TRBV4-1	TRBJ2-6	-	many	TGCGCCAGCAGCCAAGATACGGCAGCCCAAGGGGCCAACGTCCTGACTTTC	CASSQDTAAQGANVLTF
TRBV10-3	TRBJ2-1	-	few	TGTGCCATCAGTGAGTCGGGACAAGGGAACAATGAGCAGTTCTTC	CAISESGQGNNEQFF
TRBV28	TRBJ2-5	-	-	TGTGCCAGCAGTTTAGAGGGGGGCCTCGAAGTGACCCAGTACTTC	CASSLEGGLEVTQYF
TRBV9	TRBJ2-1	-	few	TGTGCCAGCAGCGTAGGGGCTAAAACTGGGGGCTCCTACAATGAGCAGTTCTTC	CASSVGAKTGGSYNEQFF
TRBV12-3/TRBV12-4	TRBJ2-6	-	many	TGTGCCAGCAGTTTCACCGGGGGCTATTTCTCTGGGGCCAACGTCCTGACTTTC	CASSFTGGYFSGANVLTF
TRBV3-1	TRBJ2-1	TRBD2	-	TGTGCCAGCAGCCCTGTTAGCGGGAGGACCAATGAGCAGTTCTTC	CASSPVSGRTNEQFF
TRBV25-1	TRBJ2-2	TRBD1	-	TGTGCCAGCAGTGAACGACAGGGGCTGAGCACCGGGGAGCTGTTTTTT	CASSERQGLSTGELFF
TRBV29-1	TRBJ2-1	TRBD2	-	TGCAGCGTCACTCGGACTAGCGGGAGCAATGAGCAGTTCTTC	CSVTRTSGSNEQFF
TRBV28	TRBJ1-2	TRBD1	many	TGTGCCAGCAAACTACGGGCACAGGGGTACTATGGCTACACCTTC	CASKLRAQGYYGYTF
TRBV27	TRBJ1-5	-	-	TGTGCCAGCAGTTTAGACCCGGGAGGGAATCAGCCCCAGCATTTT	CASSLDPGGNQPQHF
TRBV20-1	TRBJ2-1	TRBD2	few	TGCAGCGCAAGATGGACTAGCGGGAGTTCGGGCGAGCAGTTCTTC	CSARWTSGSSGEQFF
TRBV7-9	TRBJ1-1	-	-	TGTGCCAGCAGCTTAGAGGGACGGCCCGAAACTGAAGCTTTCTTT	CASSLEGRPETEAFF